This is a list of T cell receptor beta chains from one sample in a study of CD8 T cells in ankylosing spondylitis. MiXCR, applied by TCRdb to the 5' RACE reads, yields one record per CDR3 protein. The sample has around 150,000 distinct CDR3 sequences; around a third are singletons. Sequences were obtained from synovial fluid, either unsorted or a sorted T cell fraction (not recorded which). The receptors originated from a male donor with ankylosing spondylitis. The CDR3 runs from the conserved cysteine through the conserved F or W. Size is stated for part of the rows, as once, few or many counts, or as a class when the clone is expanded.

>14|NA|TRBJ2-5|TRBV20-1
CSATPRKRGETQYF
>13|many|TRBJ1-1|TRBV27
CASSQSVGTEAFF
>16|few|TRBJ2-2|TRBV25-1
CASSELDRPNTGELFF
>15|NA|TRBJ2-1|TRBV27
CASSLRAGSWDEQFF
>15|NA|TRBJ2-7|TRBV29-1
CSVSKTGTGIYEQYF
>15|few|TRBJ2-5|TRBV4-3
CASSPVGGQSETQYF
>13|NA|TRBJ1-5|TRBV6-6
CASMRGVNQPQHF
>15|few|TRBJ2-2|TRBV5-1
CASSTIQGLAGELFF
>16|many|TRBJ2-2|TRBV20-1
CSAPISSVSNTGELFF
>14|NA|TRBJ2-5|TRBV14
CASSQGLALETQYF
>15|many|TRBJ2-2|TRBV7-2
CASSLLTGGTGELFF
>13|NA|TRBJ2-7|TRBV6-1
CASSERTSGEQYF
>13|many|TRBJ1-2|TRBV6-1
CASSPRTVNGYTF
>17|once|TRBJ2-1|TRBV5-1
CASSLGGSGIGGDEQFF
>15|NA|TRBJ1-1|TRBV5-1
CASSFVTGEGTEAFF
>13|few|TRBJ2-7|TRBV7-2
CASSPQYRGEQYF
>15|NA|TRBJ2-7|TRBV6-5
CASSFQSRAAGEQYF
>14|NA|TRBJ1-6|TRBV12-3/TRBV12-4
CASSLAGPNSPLHF